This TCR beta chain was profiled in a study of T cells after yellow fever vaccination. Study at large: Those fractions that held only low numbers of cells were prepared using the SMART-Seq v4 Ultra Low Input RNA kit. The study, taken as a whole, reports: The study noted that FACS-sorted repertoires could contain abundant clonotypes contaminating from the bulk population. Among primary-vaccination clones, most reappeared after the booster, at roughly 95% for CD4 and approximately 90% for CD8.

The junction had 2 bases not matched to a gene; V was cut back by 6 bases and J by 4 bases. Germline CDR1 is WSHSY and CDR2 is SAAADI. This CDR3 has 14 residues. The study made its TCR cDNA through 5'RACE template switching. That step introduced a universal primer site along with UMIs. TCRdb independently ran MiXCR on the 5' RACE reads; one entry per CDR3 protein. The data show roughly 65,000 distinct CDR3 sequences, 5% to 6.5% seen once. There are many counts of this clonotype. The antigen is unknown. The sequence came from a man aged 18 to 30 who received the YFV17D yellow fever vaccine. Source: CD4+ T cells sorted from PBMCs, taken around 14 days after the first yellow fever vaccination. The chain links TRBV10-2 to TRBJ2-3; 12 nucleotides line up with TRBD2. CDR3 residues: CASRSSGGADTQYF. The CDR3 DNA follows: TGCGCCAGCAGGTCTAGCGGGGGGGCAGATACGCAGTATTTT.